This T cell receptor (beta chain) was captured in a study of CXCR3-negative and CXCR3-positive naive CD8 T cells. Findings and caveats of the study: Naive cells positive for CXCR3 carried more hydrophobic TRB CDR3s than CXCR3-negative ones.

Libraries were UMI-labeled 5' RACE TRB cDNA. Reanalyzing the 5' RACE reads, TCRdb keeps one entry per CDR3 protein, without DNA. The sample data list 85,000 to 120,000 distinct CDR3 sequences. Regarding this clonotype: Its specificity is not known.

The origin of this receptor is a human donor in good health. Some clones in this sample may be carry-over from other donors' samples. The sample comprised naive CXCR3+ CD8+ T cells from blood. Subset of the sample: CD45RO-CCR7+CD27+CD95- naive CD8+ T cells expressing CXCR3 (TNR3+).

The CDR3 loop is CASRRQGAFYEQYF. V gene TRBV28 combines with J gene TRBJ2-7; TCRdb's D call, TRBD1, is unchecked because there is no DNA. The CDR3 totals 14 residues. Germline V gene sequence: CDR1 MDHEN, CDR2 SYDVKM.